This TCR beta chain was sequenced in a study of blood T cell repertoires in COVID-19. Across the study: From T cells, B-cell-depleted T cells, or PBMCs came the material, which was cDNA or gDNA.

In the original analysis: Amplification of reference gene primers was used by the study to estimate nucleated cell counts. Using immunoSEQ multiplex PCR, the repertoire was profiled, and TCRdb retains in-frame clones only, with some absent. Clone size and V and J calls were adopted from that table, with D and trimming inferred from the DNA. The table has 200,000 to 250,000 clones, 83% seen once. Trimming took 6 bases from V and 0 from J; bases not matched to a gene: 11. This CDR3 is built from 17 residues. Looked up from germline, CDR1 is MDHEN and CDR2 is SYDVKM. The clonotype originates from a woman aged 45-65 years with acute or convalescent COVID-19. The specimen sequenced was peripheral blood. The chain employs TRBV28 and TRBJ1-5, with 7 bases matching TRBD1. For the CDR3, the DNA is TGTGCCAGCAGAATCAGACAGGGCCGGTATAGCAATCAGCCCCAGCATTTT. It translates to CASRIRQGRYSNQPQHF.